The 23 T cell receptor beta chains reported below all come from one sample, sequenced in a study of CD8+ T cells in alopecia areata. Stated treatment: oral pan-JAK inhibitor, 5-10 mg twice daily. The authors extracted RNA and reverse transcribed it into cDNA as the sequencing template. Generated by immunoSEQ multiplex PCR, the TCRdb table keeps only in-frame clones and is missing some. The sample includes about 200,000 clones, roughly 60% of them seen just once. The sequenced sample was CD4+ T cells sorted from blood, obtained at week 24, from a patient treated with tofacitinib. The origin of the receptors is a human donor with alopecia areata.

CDR3 nucleotides: TGCGCCAGCAGCTCCTTCCAAAACACTGAAGCTTTCTTT. It yields the protein CASSSFQNTEAFF. The J gene is TRBJ1-1, the V gene TRBV5-1; D is ambiguous. Germline V gene lookup returns CDR1 SGHRS and CDR2 YFSETQ. The CDR3 runs 13 residues. Trimming pared 3 bases from V and 2 bases from J, leaving 8 bases between.

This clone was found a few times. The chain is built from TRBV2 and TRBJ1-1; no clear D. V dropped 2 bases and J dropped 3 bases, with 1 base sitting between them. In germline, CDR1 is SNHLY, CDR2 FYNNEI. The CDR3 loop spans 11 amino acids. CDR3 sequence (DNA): TGTGCCAGCAGTGAATACACTGAAGCTTTCTTT. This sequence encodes CASSEYTEAFF. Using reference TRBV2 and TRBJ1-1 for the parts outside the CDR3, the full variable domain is EPEVTQTPSHQVTQMGQEVILRCVPISNHLYFYWYRQILGQKVEFLVSFYNNEISEKSEIFDDQFSVERPDGSNFTLKIRSTKLEDSAMYFCASSEYTEAFFGQGTRLTVV.

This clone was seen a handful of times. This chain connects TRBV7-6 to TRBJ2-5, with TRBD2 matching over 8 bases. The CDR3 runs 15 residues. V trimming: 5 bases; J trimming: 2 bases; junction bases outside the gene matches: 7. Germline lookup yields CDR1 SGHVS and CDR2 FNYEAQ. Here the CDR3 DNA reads TGTGCCAGCAGCCGACCTGGGACTAGGCAAGAGACCCAGTACTTC. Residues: CASSRPGTRQETQYF.

In nucleotides, the CDR3 is TGTGCCAGCAGCTTATTTTCCCCCCCGGCAGCTCTAAATGGCTACACCTTC. Translated: CASSLFSPPAALNGYTF. This sequence joins TRBV7-2 and TRBJ1-2; no reliable D call. V dropped 2 bases and J dropped 6 bases, with 22 bases sitting between them. Germline V CDR1 and CDR2: SGHTA, FQGNSA. CDR3 size: 17 residues.

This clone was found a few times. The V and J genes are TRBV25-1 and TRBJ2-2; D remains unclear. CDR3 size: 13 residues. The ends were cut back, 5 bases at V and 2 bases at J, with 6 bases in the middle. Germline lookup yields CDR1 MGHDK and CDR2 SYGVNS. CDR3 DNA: TGTGCCAGCAGTTTTCTTAACACCGGGGAGCTGTTTTTT. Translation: CASSFLNTGELFF.

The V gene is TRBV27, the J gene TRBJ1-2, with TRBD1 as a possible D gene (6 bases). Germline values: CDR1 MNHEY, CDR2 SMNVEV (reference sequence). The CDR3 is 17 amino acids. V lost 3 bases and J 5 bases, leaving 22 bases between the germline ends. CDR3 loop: CASSLRGPRQDWYGYTF. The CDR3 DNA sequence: TGTGCCAGCAGTTTGCGGGGGCCGAGGCAGGATTGGTATGGCTACACCTTC.

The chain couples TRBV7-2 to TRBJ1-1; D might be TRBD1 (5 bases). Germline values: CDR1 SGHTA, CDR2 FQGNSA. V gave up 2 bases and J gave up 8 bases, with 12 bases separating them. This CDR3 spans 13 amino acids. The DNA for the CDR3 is TGTGCCAGCAGCTTAAACCGGGACGGAGAAGCTTTCTTT. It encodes CASSLNRDGEAFF.

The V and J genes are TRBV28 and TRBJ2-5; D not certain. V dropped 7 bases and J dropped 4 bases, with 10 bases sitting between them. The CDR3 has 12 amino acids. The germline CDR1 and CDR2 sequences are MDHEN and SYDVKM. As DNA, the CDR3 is TGTGCCAGCAAGGAGAGTCGAGAGACCCAGTACTTC. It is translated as CASKESRETQYF. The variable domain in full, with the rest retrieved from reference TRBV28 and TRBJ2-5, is DVKVTQSSRYLVKRTGEKVFLECVQDMDHENMFWYRQDPGLGLRLIYFSYDVKMKEKGDIPEGYSVSREKKERFSLILESASTNQTSMYLCASKESRETQYFGPGTRLLVL.

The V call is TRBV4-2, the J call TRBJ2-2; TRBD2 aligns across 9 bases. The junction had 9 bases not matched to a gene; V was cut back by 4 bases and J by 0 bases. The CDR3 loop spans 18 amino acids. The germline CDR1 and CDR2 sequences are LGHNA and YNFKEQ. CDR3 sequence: CASSPGGAGGSNTGELFF. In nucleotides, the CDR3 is TGTGCCAGCAGCCCAGGAGGAGCGGGGGGTTCGAACACCGGGGAGCTGTTTTTT.

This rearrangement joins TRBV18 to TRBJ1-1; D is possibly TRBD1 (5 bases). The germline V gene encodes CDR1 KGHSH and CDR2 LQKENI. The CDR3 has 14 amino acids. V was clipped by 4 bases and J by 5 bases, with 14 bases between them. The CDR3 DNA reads TGTGCCAGCTCACTGGCGGCGTGGGGGACTGAAGCTTTCTTT. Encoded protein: CASSLAAWGTEAFF.

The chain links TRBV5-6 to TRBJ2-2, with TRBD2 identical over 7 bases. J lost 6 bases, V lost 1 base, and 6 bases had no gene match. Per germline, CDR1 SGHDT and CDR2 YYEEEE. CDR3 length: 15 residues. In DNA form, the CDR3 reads TGTGCCAGCAGCTTGATTTCGGGAGGTGCCGGGGAGCTGTTTTTT. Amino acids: CASSLISGGAGELFF.

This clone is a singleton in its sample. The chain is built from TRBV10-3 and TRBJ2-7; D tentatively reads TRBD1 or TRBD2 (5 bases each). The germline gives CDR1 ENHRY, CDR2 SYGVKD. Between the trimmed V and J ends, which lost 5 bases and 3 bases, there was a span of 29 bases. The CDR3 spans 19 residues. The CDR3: CAISPVGEIRPGPVYEQYF. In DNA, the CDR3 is TGTGCCATCAGTCCCGTTGGTGAAATTAGGCCGGGGCCAGTCTACGAGCAGTACTTC.

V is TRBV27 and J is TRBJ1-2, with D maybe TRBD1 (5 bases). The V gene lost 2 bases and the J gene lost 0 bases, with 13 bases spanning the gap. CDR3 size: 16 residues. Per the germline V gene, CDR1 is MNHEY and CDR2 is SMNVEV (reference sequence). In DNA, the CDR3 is TGTGCCAGCAGTTTAGGGACGGGGGGATCTAACTATGGCTACACCTTC. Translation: CASSLGTGGSNYGYTF.

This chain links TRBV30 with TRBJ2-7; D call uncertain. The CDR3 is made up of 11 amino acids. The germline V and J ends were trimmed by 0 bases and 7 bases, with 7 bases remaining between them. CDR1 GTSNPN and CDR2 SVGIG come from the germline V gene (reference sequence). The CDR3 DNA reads TGTGCCTGGAGTGTAACTTTGGAGCAGTACTTC. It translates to CAWSVTLEQYF.

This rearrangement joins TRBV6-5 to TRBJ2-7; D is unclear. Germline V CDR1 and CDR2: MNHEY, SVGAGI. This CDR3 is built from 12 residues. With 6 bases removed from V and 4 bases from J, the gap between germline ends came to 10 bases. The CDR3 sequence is CASSPSGYEQYF. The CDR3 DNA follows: TGTGCCAGCAGCCCCAGTGGGTACGAGCAGTACTTC.

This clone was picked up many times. The CDR3 reads CAISEEDNQPQHF. CDR3 sequence (DNA): TGTGCCATCAGTGAAGAGGACAATCAGCCCCAGCATTTT. The rearrangement uses TRBV10-3 and TRBJ1-5, with D unresolved. The CDR3 extends over 13 amino acids. With 3 bases removed from V and 3 bases from J, the gap between germline ends came to 6 bases. Per the germline V gene, CDR1 is ENHRY and CDR2 is SYGVKD.

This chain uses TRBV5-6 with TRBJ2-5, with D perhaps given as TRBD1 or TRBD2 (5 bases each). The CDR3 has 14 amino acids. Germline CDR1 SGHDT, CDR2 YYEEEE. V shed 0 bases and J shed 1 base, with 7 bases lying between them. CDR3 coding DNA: TGTGCCAGCAGCTTGGTGGGACGCCAAGAGACCCAGTACTTC. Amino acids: CASSLVGRQETQYF.

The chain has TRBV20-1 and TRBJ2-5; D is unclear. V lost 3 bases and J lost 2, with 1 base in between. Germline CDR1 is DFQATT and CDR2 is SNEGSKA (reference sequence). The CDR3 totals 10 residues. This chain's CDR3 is CSARQETQYF. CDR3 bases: TGCAGTGCTAGGCAAGAGACCCAGTACTTC.

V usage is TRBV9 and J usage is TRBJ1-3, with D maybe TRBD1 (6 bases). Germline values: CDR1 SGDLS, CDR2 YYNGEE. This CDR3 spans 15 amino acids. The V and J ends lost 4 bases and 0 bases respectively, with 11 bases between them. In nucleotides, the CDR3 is TGTGCCAGCAGCCCCAGGGGCTTCTCTGGAAACACCATATATTTT. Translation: CASSPRGFSGNTIYF. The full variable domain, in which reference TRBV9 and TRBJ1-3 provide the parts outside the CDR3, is DSGVTQTPKHLITATGQRVTLRCSPRSGDLSVYWYQQSLDQGLQFLIQYYNGEERAKGNILERFSAQQFPDLHSELNLSSLELGDSALYFCASSPRGFSGNTIYFGEGSWLTVV.

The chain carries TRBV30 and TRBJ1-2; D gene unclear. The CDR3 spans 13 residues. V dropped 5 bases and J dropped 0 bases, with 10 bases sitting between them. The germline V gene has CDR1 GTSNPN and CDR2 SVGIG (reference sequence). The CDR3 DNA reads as TGTGCCTGGGGATACGACACTAACTATGGCTACACCTTC. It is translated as CAWGYDTNYGYTF. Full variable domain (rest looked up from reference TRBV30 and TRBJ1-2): SQTIHQWPATLVQPVGSPLSLECTVEGTSNPNLYWYRQAAGRGLQLLFYSVGIGQISSEVPQNLSASRPQDRQFILSSKKLLLSDSGFYLCAWGYDTNYGYTFGSGTRLTVV.

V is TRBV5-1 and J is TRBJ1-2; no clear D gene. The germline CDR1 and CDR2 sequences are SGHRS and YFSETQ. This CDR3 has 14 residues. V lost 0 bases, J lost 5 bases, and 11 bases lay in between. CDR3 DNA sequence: TGCGCCAGCAGCTTGGAGAAGACATTGTATGGCTACACCTTC. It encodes CASSLEKTLYGYTF.

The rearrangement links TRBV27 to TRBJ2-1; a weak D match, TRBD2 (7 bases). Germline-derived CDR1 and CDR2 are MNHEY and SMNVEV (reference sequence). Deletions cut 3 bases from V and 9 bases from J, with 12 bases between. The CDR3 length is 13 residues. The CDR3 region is CASSFNREGEQFF. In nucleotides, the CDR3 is TGTGCCAGCAGTTTCAACAGGGAGGGTGAGCAGTTCTTC.

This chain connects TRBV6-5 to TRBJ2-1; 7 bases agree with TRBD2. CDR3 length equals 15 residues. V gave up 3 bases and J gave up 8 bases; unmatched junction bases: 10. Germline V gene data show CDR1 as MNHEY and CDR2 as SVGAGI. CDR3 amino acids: CASSYVAGEGYEQFF. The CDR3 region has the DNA TGTGCCAGCAGTTATGTGGCGGGAGAGGGTTATGAGCAGTTCTTC.